These 12 T cell receptor beta chains were all obtained from the same sample, sequenced in a study of early T cells in non-severe SARS-CoV-2 infection. TCRdb re-analysed the 5' RACE reads in MiXCR, keeping a single row per CDR3 protein. Here the sample spans tens of thousands of distinct CDR3 sequences, 8.7% being singletons. The specimen comprised whole blood, sampled at baseline. The receptors originated from an adult who was a healthcare worker with PCR-confirmed SARS-CoV-2 infection or an uninfected control (not recorded which).

This clonotype turned up a few times. The chain joins TRBV12-3 or TRBV12-4 to TRBJ1-1, with D hard to call. This CDR3 spans 14 amino acids. Trimming took 0 bases from V and 4 from J, leaving 9 bases between them. CDR3 DNA sequence: TGTGCCAGCAGTTTAGCTTCGTGGGCCACTGAAGCTTTCTTT. Protein product: CASSLASWATEAFF.

The gene calls are TRBV30 and TRBJ2-7; a possible D gene is TRBD2 (5 bases). Germline V gene sequence: CDR1 GTSNPN, CDR2 SVGIG (reference sequence). V was shortened by 3 bases and J by 3 bases, with 9 bases between the two germline ends. This CDR3 spans 12 amino acids. The CDR3 is CAWSSSSYEQYF. CDR3 coding DNA: TGTGCCTGGAGCTCTAGCAGCTACGAGCAGTACTTC.

This clonotype appeared a few times. The V call is TRBV12-3 or TRBV12-4, the J call TRBJ1-2; the D gene is possibly TRBD1 (5 bases). The V gene lost 7 bases and the J gene lost 3 bases, with 15 bases spanning the gap. This CDR3 is built from 14 residues. CDR3 in amino acids: CASNLGPGHYGYTF. The CDR3 bases are TGTGCCAGCAACCTGGGGCCGGGGCACTATGGCTACACCTTC.

This clonotype was picked up many times. The rearrangement links TRBV7-3 to TRBJ2-1, with D possibly TRBD1 on 6 matching bases. Germline CDR1 SGHTA, CDR2 FQGTGA. V lost 4 bases and J 2 bases, leaving 12 bases between the germline ends. CDR3 length: 15 residues. CDR3 in amino acids: CASSYQGKPYNEQFF. In nucleotides, the CDR3 is TGTGCCAGCAGCTACCAGGGGAAGCCCTACAATGAGCAGTTCTTC.

This clonotype was seen many times. This chain joins TRBV20-1 and TRBJ2-5; 11 positions match TRBD2. Germline CDR1 is DFQATT and CDR2 is SNEGSKA (reference sequence). This CDR3 region has 14 residues. V trimming: 3 bases; J trimming: 8 bases; junction bases outside the gene matches: 8. CDR3 sequence (DNA): TGCAGTGCTAGGTCAACGGGACTAGCGGAAACCCAGTACTTC. Protein: CSARSTGLAETQYF.

This clonotype was counted once. The rearrangement links TRBV24-1 to TRBJ2-3, with 11 bases aligning to TRBD2. CDR3 length: 18 residues. In germline, CDR1 is KGHDR, CDR2 SFDVKD. With V trimmed by 12 bases and J by 0 bases, 16 bases remained unmatched. CDR3 DNA sequence: TGTGCCCCCCCATCAGTGGTAGCGGGGGGGTGGAGCACAGATACGCAGTATTTT. Encoded protein: CAPPSVVAGGWSTDTQYF.

This clonotype was counted many times. This chain joins TRBV7-2 and TRBJ2-5; perhaps TRBD1 as D (6 bases). With 4 bases removed from V and 5 bases from J, the gap between germline ends came to 11 bases. The CDR3 has 13 amino acids. Germline V gene lookup returns CDR1 SGHTA and CDR2 FQGNSA. This CDR3 reads CASSSGQGETQYF. The CDR3 nucleotides read TGTGCCAGCAGCTCAGGGCAGGGGGAGACCCAGTACTTC.

A few counts support this clonotype. The V call is TRBV20-1, the J call TRBJ2-3; D is ambiguous. The germline gives CDR1 DFQATT, CDR2 SNEGSKA (reference sequence). CDR3 length equals 11 residues. Between the trimmed V and J ends, which lost 3 bases and 6 bases, there was a span of 7 bases. The CDR3 sequence is CSARGIDTQYF. DNA for the CDR3: TGCAGTGCTAGGGGGATCGATACGCAGTATTTT.

The gene calls are TRBV20-1 and TRBJ1-4; D not certain. This CDR3 spans 12 amino acids. Germline V gives CDR1 DFQATT, CDR2 SNEGSKA (reference sequence). Deletions cut 6 bases from V and 8 bases from J, with 13 bases between. CDR3 amino acids: CSARPPGEKLFF. The CDR3 DNA follows: TGCAGTGCCAGACCCCCCGGAGAAAAACTGTTTTTT.

This clonotype has a handful of counts. The rearrangement uses TRBV7-9 and TRBJ2-3; 8 bases match TRBD1. This CDR3 is 15 amino acids long. Per the germline V gene, CDR1 is SEHNR and CDR2 is FQNEAQ (reference sequence). Trimming took 5 bases from V and 4 from J; bases not matched to a gene: 8. CDR3 protein: CASSPTGAIADTQYF. The CDR3 DNA sequence: TGTGCCAGCAGCCCGACAGGGGCTATCGCAGATACGCAGTATTTT.

This clonotype was seen many times. This chain connects TRBV19 to TRBJ1-5; TRBD1 matches 7 bases. This CDR3 contains 15 residues. J lost 2 bases, V lost 3 bases, and 4 bases had no gene match. Germline loops: CDR1 LNHDA, CDR2 SQIVND (reference sequence). CDR3 nucleotides: TGTGCCAGTAGTATGCGGGACAGTGGCAATCAGCCCCAGCATTTT. Its translation: CASSMRDSGNQPQHF.

V gene TRBV2 combines with J gene TRBJ2-5; 13 bases match TRBD2. The CDR3 runs to 16 residues. Per germline, CDR1 SNHLY and CDR2 FYNNEI. Losses at the gene ends were 6 bases for V and 9 bases for J; bases not matched to a gene: 13. The CDR3 DNA is TGTGCCAGCAGATCTACTAGCGGGGGGGCCGTCCTGTCCCAGTACTTC. This translates into CASRSTSGGAVLSQYF.